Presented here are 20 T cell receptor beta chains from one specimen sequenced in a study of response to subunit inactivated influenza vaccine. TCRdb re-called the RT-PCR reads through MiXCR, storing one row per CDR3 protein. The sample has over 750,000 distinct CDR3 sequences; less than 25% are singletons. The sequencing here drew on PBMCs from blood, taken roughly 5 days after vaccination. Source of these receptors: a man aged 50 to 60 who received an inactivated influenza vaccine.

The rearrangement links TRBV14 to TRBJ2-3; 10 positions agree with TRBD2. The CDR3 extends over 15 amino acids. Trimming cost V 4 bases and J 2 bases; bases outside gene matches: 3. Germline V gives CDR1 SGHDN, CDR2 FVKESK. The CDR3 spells CASSPLAGLTDTQYF. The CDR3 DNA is TGTGCCAGCAGCCCACTAGCGGGGCTCACAGATACGCAGTATTTT.

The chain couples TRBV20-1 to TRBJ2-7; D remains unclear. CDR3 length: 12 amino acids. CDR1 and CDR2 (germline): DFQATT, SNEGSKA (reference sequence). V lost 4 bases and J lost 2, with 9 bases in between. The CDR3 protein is CSAKTDPYEQYF. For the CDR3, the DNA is TGCAGTGCTAAAACGGACCCCTACGAGCAGTACTTC.

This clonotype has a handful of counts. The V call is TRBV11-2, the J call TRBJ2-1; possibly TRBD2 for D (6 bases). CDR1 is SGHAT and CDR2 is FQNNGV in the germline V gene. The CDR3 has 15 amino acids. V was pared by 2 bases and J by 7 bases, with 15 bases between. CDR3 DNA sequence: TGTGCCAGCAGCTTATGGCAGGGAGGAGTGAATGAGCAGTTCTTC. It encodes CASSLWQGGVNEQFF.

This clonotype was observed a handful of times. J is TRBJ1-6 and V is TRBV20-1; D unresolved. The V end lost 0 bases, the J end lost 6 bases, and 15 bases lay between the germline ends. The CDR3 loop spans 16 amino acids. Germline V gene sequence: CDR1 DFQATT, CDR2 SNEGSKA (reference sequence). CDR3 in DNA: TGCAGTGCTAGAGATGGGAGACGTCAGTTTAATTCACCCCTCCACTTT. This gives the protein CSARDGRRQFNSPLHF.

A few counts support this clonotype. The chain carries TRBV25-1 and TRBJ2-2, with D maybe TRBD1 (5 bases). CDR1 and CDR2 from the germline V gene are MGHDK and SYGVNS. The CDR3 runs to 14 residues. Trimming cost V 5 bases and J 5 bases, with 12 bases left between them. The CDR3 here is CASSPRDGTGELFF. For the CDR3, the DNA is TGTGCCAGCAGTCCCAGGGATGGAACCGGGGAGCTGTTTTTT.

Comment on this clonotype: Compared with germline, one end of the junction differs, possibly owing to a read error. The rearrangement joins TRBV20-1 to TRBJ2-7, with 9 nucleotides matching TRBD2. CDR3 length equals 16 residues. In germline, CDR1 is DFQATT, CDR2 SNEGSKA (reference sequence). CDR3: CSARDSPSGRYYEQYF. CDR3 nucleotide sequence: TGCAGTGCTAGAGACTCCCCCAGCGGGAGGTACTACGAACAGTACTTC.

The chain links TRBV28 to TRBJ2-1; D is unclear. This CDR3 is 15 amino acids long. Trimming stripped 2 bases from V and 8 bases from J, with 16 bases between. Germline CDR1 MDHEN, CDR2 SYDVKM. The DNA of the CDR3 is TGTGCCAGCAGTTTAAATGGCGTAAGTAGGGATGAGCAGTTCTTC. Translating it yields CASSLNGVSRDEQFF.

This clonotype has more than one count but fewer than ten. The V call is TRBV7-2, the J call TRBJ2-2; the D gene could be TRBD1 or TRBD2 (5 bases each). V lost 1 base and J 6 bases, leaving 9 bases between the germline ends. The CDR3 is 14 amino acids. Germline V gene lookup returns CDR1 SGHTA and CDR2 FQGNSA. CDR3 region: CASSLGGRPGELFF. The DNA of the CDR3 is TGTGCCAGCAGCTTAGGGGGACGGCCCGGGGAGCTGTTTTTT.

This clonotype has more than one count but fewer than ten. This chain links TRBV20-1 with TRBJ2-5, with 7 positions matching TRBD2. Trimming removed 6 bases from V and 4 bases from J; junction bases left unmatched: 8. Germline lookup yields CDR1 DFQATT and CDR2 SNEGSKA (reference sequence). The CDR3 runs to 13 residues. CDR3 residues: CSASAGAVETQYF. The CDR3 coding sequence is TGCAGTGCCTCGGCGGGAGCGGTAGAGACCCAGTACTTC.

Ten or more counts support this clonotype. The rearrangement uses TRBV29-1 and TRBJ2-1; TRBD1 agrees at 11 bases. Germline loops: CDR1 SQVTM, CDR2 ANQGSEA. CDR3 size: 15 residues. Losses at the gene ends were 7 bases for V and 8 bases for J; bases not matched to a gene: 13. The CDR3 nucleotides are TGCAGCGCCATGTTGCGGGACAGGGGGAACGATGAGCAGTTCTTC. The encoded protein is CSAMLRDRGNDEQFF.

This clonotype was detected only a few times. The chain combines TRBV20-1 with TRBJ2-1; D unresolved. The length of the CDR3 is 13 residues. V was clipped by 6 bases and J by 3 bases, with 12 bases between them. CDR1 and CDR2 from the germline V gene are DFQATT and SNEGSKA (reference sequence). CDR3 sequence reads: CSAVQALYNEQFF. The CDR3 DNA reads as TGCAGTGCCGTCCAGGCCCTCTACAATGAGCAGTTCTTC.

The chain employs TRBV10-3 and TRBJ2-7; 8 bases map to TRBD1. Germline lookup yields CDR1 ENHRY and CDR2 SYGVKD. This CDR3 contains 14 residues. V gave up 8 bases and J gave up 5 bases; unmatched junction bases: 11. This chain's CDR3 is CAIEGRGRGNEQYF. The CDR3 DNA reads TGTGCCATCGAAGGCAGGGGGCGAGGCAACGAGCAGTACTTC.

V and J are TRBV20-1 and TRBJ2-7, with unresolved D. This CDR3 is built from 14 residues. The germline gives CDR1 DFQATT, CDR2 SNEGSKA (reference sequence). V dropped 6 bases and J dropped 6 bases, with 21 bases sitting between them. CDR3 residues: CSAHDTAVWGEQYF. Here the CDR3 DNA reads TGCAGTGCGCACGACACGGCAGTTTGGGGCGAGCAGTACTTC.

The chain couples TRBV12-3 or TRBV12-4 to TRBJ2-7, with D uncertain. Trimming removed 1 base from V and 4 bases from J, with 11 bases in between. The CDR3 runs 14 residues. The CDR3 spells CASSLVLGWYEQYF. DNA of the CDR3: TGTGCCAGCAGTTTAGTGCTGGGGTGGTACGAGCAGTACTTC.

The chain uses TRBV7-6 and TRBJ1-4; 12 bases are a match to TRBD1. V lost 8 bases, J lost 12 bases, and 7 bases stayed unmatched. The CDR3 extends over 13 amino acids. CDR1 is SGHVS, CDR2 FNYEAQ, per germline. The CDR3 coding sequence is TGTGCCAGCCAGCTGGGGGACAGGGGGCAACTGTTTTTT. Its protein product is CASQLGDRGQLFF.

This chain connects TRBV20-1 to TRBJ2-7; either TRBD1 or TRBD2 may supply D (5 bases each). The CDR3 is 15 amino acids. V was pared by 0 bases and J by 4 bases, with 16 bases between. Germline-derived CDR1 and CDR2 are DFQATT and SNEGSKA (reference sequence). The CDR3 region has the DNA TGCAGTGCTAGAGATCGGGTGGGGGAAGCGTACGAGCAGTACTTC. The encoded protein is CSARDRVGEAYEQYF.

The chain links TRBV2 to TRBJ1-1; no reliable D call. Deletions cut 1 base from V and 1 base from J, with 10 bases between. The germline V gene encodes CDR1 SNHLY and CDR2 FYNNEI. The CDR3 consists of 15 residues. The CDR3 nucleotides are TGTGCCAGCAGTGAAGGAAGGTACAGGAACACTGAAGCTTTCTTT. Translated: CASSEGRYRNTEAFF.

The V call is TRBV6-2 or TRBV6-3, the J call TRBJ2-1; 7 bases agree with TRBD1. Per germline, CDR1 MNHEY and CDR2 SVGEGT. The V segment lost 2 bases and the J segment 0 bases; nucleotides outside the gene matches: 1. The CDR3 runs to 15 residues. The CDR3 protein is CASSYRDSSYNEQFF. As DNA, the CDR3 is TGTGCCAGCAGTTACCGGGACAGCTCCTACAATGAGCAGTTCTTC.

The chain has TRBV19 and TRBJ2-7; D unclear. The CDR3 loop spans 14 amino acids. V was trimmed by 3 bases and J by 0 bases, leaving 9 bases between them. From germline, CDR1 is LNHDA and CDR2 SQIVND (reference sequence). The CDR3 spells CASSIDGRSYEQYF. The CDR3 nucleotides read TGTGCCAGTAGTATTGACGGGCGCTCCTACGAGCAGTACTTC.

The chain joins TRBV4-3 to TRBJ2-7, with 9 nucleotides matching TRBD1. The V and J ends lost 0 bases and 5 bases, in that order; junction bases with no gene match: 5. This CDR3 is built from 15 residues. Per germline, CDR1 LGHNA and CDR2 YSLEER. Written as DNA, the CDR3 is TGCGCCAGCAGCCAAGATGGGGGGACAGGGAACGAGCAGTACTTC. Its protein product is CASSQDGGTGNEQYF.